One and the same sample provided the 24 T cell receptor beta chains below, sequenced in a study of blood T cell repertoires in COVID-19. The method was immunoSEQ multiplex PCR; TCRdb's version includes in-frame clones alone and lacks a portion of them. The sample contains about 240,000 clones, 85% to 90% of which appear only once. Sequenced material: PBMCs or T cells enriched from blood (not recorded which). The receptor source for this set is a woman aged 25 to 39 who had recovered from COVID-19.

The chain couples TRBV7-2 to TRBJ1-1; D is perhaps TRBD1 (6 bases). Trimming removed 2 bases at V and 3 bases at J, with 13 bases between. Germline V gene data show CDR1 as SGHTA and CDR2 as FQGNSA. The CDR3 length is 15 residues. The CDR3 DNA reads TGTGCCAGCAGCTTAAGTAGGGGGGGATACACTGAAGCTTTCTTT. Protein product: CASSLSRGGYTEAFF.

This clone was detected only once. The chain combines TRBV18 with TRBJ1-6; TRBD1 aligns across 8 bases. The CDR3 is 16 amino acids. The V segment lost 6 bases and the J segment 6 bases; nucleotides outside the gene matches: 10. Germline CDR1 KGHSH, CDR2 LQKENI. The CDR3 DNA reads as TGTGCCAGCTCGCCAGGGGGCGGCGGCCCTAATTCACCCCTCCACTTT. This sequence encodes CASSPGGGGPNSPLHF.

The CDR3 DNA reads TGTGCCAGCAGCCAATCTAGCGGGATCGGCAATGAGCAGTTCTTC. As protein: CASSQSSGIGNEQFF. The rearrangement uses TRBV3-1 (or the pseudogene TRBV3-2) and TRBJ2-1; 9 nucleotides match TRBD2. CDR3 size: 15 residues. Germline V lookup: CDR1 LGHDT, CDR2 YNNKEL (reference sequence). Trimming at V came to 2 bases and at J to 6 bases, leaving 5 bases not matched to a gene.

This chain links TRBV9 with TRBJ1-1; D possibly corresponds to TRBD1 (5 bases). Germline CDR1 reads SGDLS; CDR2 reads YYNGEE. CDR3 size: 14 residues. V was pared by 2 bases and J by 5 bases, with 13 bases between. As DNA, the CDR3 is TGTGCCAGCAGCGTTCAGGGCCTAGGGACTGAAGCTTTCTTT. This sequence encodes CASSVQGLGTEAFF.

The sample holds a few counts of this clone. The J gene is TRBJ2-7, the V gene TRBV9, with 8 bases fitting TRBD1. V gave up 1 base and J gave up 2 bases; unmatched junction bases: 8. Per the germline V gene, CDR1 is SGDLS and CDR2 is YYNGEE. The CDR3 has 16 residues. CDR3 DNA sequence: TGTGCCAGCAGCGTACATGAGACAGGGGTTACCTACGAGCAGTACTTC. Translated: CASSVHETGVTYEQYF.

The gene calls are TRBV5-1 and TRBJ1-1; D not resolved. Germline lookup yields CDR1 SGHRS and CDR2 YFSETQ. The CDR3 totals 14 residues. V was pared by 5 bases and J by 2 bases, with 13 bases between. CDR3 nucleotide sequence: TGCGCCAGCAGGGAGGTAAGGGAAAACACTGAAGCTTTCTTT. Translating it yields CASREVRENTEAFF.

This clone is a singleton in its sample. The chain couples TRBV11-3 to TRBJ2-3; 7 bases align to TRBD1. With 3 bases clipped from V and 3 bases from J, the junction kept 6 bases outside the gene matches. The length of the CDR3 is 15 residues. Germline CDR1 and CDR2: SGHNT and YENEEA. For the CDR3, the DNA is TGTGCCAGCAGCTTCGGGGCAGGGGGAACAGATACGCAGTATTTT. This codes for CASSFGAGGTDTQYF.

This rearrangement joins TRBV27 to TRBJ2-3, with 7 bases identical to TRBD2. Per germline, CDR1 MNHEY and CDR2 SMNVEV (reference sequence). The CDR3 contains 15 residues. Germline trimming cut 2 bases from V and 3 bases from J; bases unmatched to any gene: 5. CDR3 in amino acids: CASSLMSGRTDTQYF. In nucleotides, the CDR3 is TGTGCCAGCAGTTTAATGTCCGGGAGGACAGATACGCAGTATTTT.

The chain carries TRBV7-6 and TRBJ2-2, with a weak D call TRBD1 (5 bases). This CDR3 region has 14 residues. V lost 6 bases and J 2 bases, leaving 10 bases between the germline ends. Germline loops: CDR1 SGHVS, CDR2 FNYEAQ. The CDR3 loop is CASRLTENTGELFF. The DNA of the CDR3 is TGTGCCAGCAGGTTGACAGAAAACACCGGGGAGCTGTTTTTT. The whole variable domain, filled in from reference TRBV7-6 and TRBJ2-2, reads GAGVSQSPRYKVTKRGQDVALRCDPISGHVSLYWYRQALGQGPEFLTYFNYEAQQDKSGLPNDRFSAERPEGSISTLTIQRTEQRDSAMYRCASRLTENTGELFFGEGSRLTVL.

This clone was picked up a small number of times. This CDR3 is also generated by other DNA sequences in the sample. The chain carries TRBV9 and TRBJ2-1; TRBD2 aligns across 12 bases. The V and J ends lost 0 bases and 7 bases, in that order; junction bases with no gene match: 2. The CDR3 has 15 amino acids. Germline V CDR1 and CDR2: SGDLS, YYNGEE. CDR3: CASSVELAGGNEQFF. In DNA form, the CDR3 reads TGTGCCAGCAGCGTAGAGCTAGCGGGAGGGAATGAGCAGTTCTTC.

The gene calls are TRBV25-1 and TRBJ2-1; 9 nucleotides line up with TRBD1. V was clipped by 7 bases and J by 6 bases; unmatched bases: 7. Germline V gene lookup returns CDR1 MGHDK and CDR2 SYGVNS. CDR3 length equals 14 residues. The DNA for the CDR3 is TGTGCCAGCACAACCACAGGGGGCTTCAATGAGCAGTTCTTC. Residues: CASTTTGGFNEQFF.

The table lists this clone with a count of one. This chain joins TRBV10-3 and TRBJ1-2; 7 bases are shared with TRBD1. The CDR3 contains 14 residues. V was pared by 3 bases and J by 5 bases, with 6 bases of the junction left unmatched. Germline V gives CDR1 ENHRY, CDR2 SYGVKD. The CDR3 loop is CAISEEQGSYGYTF. DNA for the CDR3: TGTGCCATCAGTGAAGAACAGGGGAGTTATGGCTACACCTTC.

V usage is TRBV7-3 and J usage is TRBJ2-2; 8 bases are a match to TRBD1. The germline CDR1 and CDR2 sequences are SGHTA and FQGTGA. The CDR3 sequence is 13 residues long. V dropped 5 bases and J dropped 6; count of bases not matched to a gene: 2. The CDR3: CASSPQGAGELFF. CDR3 coding DNA: TGTGCCAGCAGCCCACAGGGGGCCGGGGAGCTGTTTTTT.

Details on this clone: Distinct nucleotide sequences in the sample also encode this CDR3. V usage is TRBV19 and J usage is TRBJ1-1, with D uncertain. Germline CDR1 LNHDA, CDR2 SQIVND (reference sequence). Trimming left V 1 base short and J 1 base short, with 7 bases between. The CDR3 runs to 14 residues. The CDR3 DNA follows: TGTGCCAGTAGTATAGGACACGCGAACACTGAAGCTTTCTTT. Protein: CASSIGHANTEAFF.

The chain has TRBV7-3 and TRBJ2-2, with a weak D call TRBD1 (6 bases). The germline V gene encodes CDR1 SGHTA and CDR2 FQGTGA. The V end was cut by 5 bases, the J end by 4 bases, with 8 bases between. The CDR3 is 13 amino acids. CDR3 residues: CASSRTVTGELFF. The CDR3, as DNA: TGTGCCAGCAGCCGGACAGTCACCGGGGAGCTGTTTTTT.

The V gene is TRBV3-1 (or the pseudogene TRBV3-2), the J gene TRBJ1-5; 8 bases line up with TRBD1. Trimming took 0 bases from V and 3 from J; bases not matched to a gene: 7. CDR1 and CDR2 (germline): LGHDT, YNNKEL (reference sequence). The CDR3 runs 17 residues. The CDR3 loop reads CASSQDRWTGPNQPQHF. CDR3 DNA sequence: TGTGCCAGCAGCCAAGATCGTTGGACAGGGCCCAATCAGCCCCAGCATTTT.

The genes are TRBV5-4 and TRBJ2-1; the match to TRBD2 covers 8 bases. Germline CDR1 SGHNT, CDR2 YYREEE (reference sequence). The junction had 6 bases not matched to a gene; V was cut back by 0 bases and J by 7 bases. CDR3 size: 15 residues. CDR3 sequence: CASSLAGGPENEQFF. CDR3 coding DNA: TGTGCCAGCAGCTTGGCGGGAGGGCCGGAAAATGAGCAGTTCTTC.

J is TRBJ2-1 and V is TRBV27, with 9 bases lining up with TRBD1. This CDR3 region has 17 residues. Germline-derived CDR1 and CDR2 are MNHEY and SMNVEV (reference sequence). With V trimmed by 0 bases and J by 2 bases, 5 bases remained unmatched. The CDR3 region is CASSLSFGQGTYNEQFF. DNA for the CDR3: TGTGCCAGCAGTTTATCGTTCGGACAGGGGACCTACAATGAGCAGTTCTTC.

Concerning this clone: Other DNA variants within this sample encode the same CDR3. The rearrangement uses TRBV19 and TRBJ1-1; the match to TRBD1 covers 7 bases. Germline V gene lookup returns CDR1 LNHDA and CDR2 SQIVND (reference sequence). The J segment lost 3 bases and the V segment lost 4 bases, leaving 2 bases of the junction unmatched. The CDR3 extends over 13 amino acids. CDR3 region: CASSTTGDTEAFF. The CDR3 DNA reads as TGTGCCAGTAGTACAACAGGGGACACTGAAGCTTTCTTT. Variable domain in full (rest from reference TRBV19 and TRBJ1-1): DGGITQSPKYLFRKEGQNVTLSCEQNLNHDAMYWYRQDPGQGLRLIYYSQIVNDFQKGDIAEGYSVSREKKESFPLTVTSAQKNPTAFYLCASSTTGDTEAFFGQGTRLTVV.

The genes are TRBV28 and TRBJ1-5, with TRBD1 as a possible D gene (6 bases). The CDR3 is 12 amino acids. Per the germline V gene, CDR1 is MDHEN and CDR2 is SYDVKM. V was trimmed by 8 bases and J by 6 bases, leaving 11 bases between them. The CDR3 DNA sequence: TGTGCCAGCTGCAAAGGGGGTCAGCCCCAGCATTTT. Protein sequence: CASCKGGQPQHF.

The chain recombines TRBV28 with TRBJ2-7; TRBD1 matches at 7 bases. V trimming: 2 bases; J trimming: 0 bases; junction bases outside the gene matches: 7. The CDR3 runs 16 residues. Germline lookup yields CDR1 MDHEN and CDR2 SYDVKM. The chain's CDR3 is CASSLKPGQSSYEQYF. CDR3 sequence (DNA): TGTGCCAGCAGTTTAAAGCCGGGACAGTCCTCCTACGAGCAGTACTTC. Drawing the rest from reference TRBV28 and TRBJ2-7, the complete variable domain is DVKVTQSSRYLVKRTGEKVFLECVQDMDHENMFWYRQDPGLGLRLIYFSYDVKMKEKGDIPEGYSVSREKKERFSLILESASTNQTSMYLCASSLKPGQSSYEQYFGPGTRLTVT.

The genes are TRBV11-2 and TRBJ1-4, with 9 bases fitting TRBD1. The CDR3 spans 16 residues. Trimming took 5 bases from V and 1 from J; bases not matched to a gene: 5. CDR1 is SGHAT, CDR2 FQNNGV, per germline. DNA for the CDR3: TGTGCCAGCAGCCTATACAGGGGGCAAACTAATGAAAAACTGTTTTTT. Translating it yields CASSLYRGQTNEKLFF. The whole variable domain, filled in from reference TRBV11-2 and TRBJ1-4, reads EAGVAQSPRYKIIEKRQSVAFWCNPISGHATLYWYQQILGQGPKLLIQFQNNGVVDDSQLPKDRFSAERLKGVDSTLKIQPAKLEDSAVYLCASSLYRGQTNEKLFFGSGTQLSVL.

This rearrangement joins TRBV19 to TRBJ1-2; 7 nucleotides match TRBD1. This CDR3 is 15 amino acids long. Germline V gene lookup returns CDR1 LNHDA and CDR2 SQIVND (reference sequence). The ends lost 0 bases at V and 5 bases at J; junction bases unmatched: 6. The CDR3 DNA reads as TGTGCCAGTAGTATAGATGCCGGGACAGCATATGGCTACACCTTC. This sequence encodes CASSIDAGTAYGYTF.

This chain joins TRBV5-4 and TRBJ1-4; TRBD1 matches at 11 bases. The germline gives CDR1 SGHNT, CDR2 YYREEE (reference sequence). V was pared by 4 bases and J by 7 bases, with 6 bases of the junction left unmatched. The CDR3 totals 15 residues. The CDR3 DNA is TGTGCCAGCAGCCAGGACAGGGGGCGGGTTGAAAAACTGTTTTTT. This encodes CASSQDRGRVEKLFF.